The 29 T cell receptor beta chains listed next were all sequenced from one sample in a study of a mutant IDH1 vaccine in newly diagnosed glioma. TCRdb's copy holds only in-frame clones and misses some; the assay was immunoSEQ multiplex PCR. The sample includes about 59,000 clones, 80% to 95% of them seen just once. Time point: baseline, week 1 (first vaccination visit). The treatment was: pre-vaccination baseline after standard-of-care therapy. The input for sequencing was PBMCs, taken from a glioma patient treated with radiotherapy, temozolomide or both. These receptors were obtained from a man aged 50 to 60 with glioma.

The rearrangement uses TRBV6-5 and TRBJ2-7; no firm D call. This CDR3 has 13 residues. CDR1 and CDR2 (germline): MNHEY, SVGAGI. The V gene lost 10 bases and the J gene lost 5 bases, with 18 bases spanning the gap. The CDR3 DNA follows: TGTGCCACCAGGATGTTAGGGCCCCACGAGCAGTACTTC. Protein sequence: CATRMLGPHEQYF.

This CDR3 reads CASSQGSRNTEAFF. DNA for the CDR3: TGCGCCAGCAGCCAGGGAAGTAGGAACACTGAAGCTTTCTTT. The chain combines TRBV4-3 with TRBJ1-1; the D is unclear. Germline CDR1 LGHNA, CDR2 YSLEER. The CDR3 has 14 residues. Trimming left V 3 bases short and J 1 base short, with 9 bases between.

The chain has TRBV29-1 and TRBJ2-5; no reliable D call. Per the germline V gene, CDR1 is SQVTM and CDR2 is ANQGSEA. V was trimmed by 5 bases and J by 5 bases, leaving 9 bases between them. The CDR3 extends over 11 amino acids. In DNA form, the CDR3 reads TGCAGCGTTCAGGAAGCGGAGACCCAGTACTTC. This codes for CSVQEAETQYF.

This rearrangement joins TRBV6-5 to TRBJ2-5; TRBD1 might be the D (6 bases). This CDR3 has 14 amino acids. CDR1 and CDR2 (germline): MNHEY, SVGAGI. Deletions cut 6 bases from V and 4 bases from J, with 15 bases between. In DNA form, the CDR3 reads TGTGCCAGCAGGCCAGGACAGTCCCGAGAGACCCAGTACTTC. Its translation: CASRPGQSRETQYF.

The V gene is TRBV19, the J gene TRBJ2-5; 8 bases line up with TRBD1. CDR3 size: 16 residues. The germline V gene has CDR1 LNHDA and CDR2 SQIVND (reference sequence). Unmatched junction bases numbered 10, after V lost 5 bases and J lost 2 bases. The CDR3 region is CASSAGRGRRQETQYF. In nucleotides, the CDR3 is TGTGCCAGTAGTGCAGGCAGGGGGCGCCGGCAAGAGACCCAGTACTTC.

This clone was picked up one time. This chain uses TRBV29-1 with TRBJ2-2; D gene uncertain. This CDR3 spans 14 amino acids. Germline values: CDR1 SQVTM, CDR2 ANQGSEA. V lost 4 bases and J lost 1, with 10 bases in between. CDR3 sequence reads: CSVAASLNTGELFF. DNA of the CDR3: TGCAGCGTTGCCGCCAGCTTGAACACCGGGGAGCTGTTTTTT.

This clone appeared once. This sequence joins TRBV12-5 and TRBJ2-5; 9 bases agree with TRBD1. The germline V gene encodes CDR1 LGHNT and CDR2 FRNRAP. The CDR3 length is 14 residues. With V trimmed by 5 bases and J by 5 bases, 6 bases remained unmatched. CDR3 DNA sequence: TGTGCTAGTGGTAATATGGACAGGGGCGAGACCCAGTACTTC. Translating gives CASGNMDRGETQYF.

The V and J genes are TRBV15 and TRBJ1-5; TRBD1 might be the D (5 bases). The CDR3 sequence is 15 residues long. The V gene lost 6 bases and the J gene lost 2 bases, with 14 bases spanning the gap. Germline-derived CDR1 and CDR2 are LNHNV and YYDKDF (reference sequence). CDR3 DNA sequence: TGTGCCACCAGTAAGGGGCGAACGGGCAATCAGCCCCAGCATTTT. As protein: CATSKGRTGNQPQHF.

The gene calls are TRBV28 and TRBJ2-7; the match to TRBD1 covers 7 bases. The CDR3 consists of 16 residues. The V and J ends lost 3 bases and 3 bases, in that order; junction bases with no gene match: 11. Germline V gives CDR1 MDHEN, CDR2 SYDVKM. The CDR3 DNA reads as TGTGCCAGCAGTTTGATCGGTAACAGGGGTCACTACGAGCAGTACTTC. This gives the protein CASSLIGNRGHYEQYF.

This chain connects TRBV19 to TRBJ1-2; 9 positions match TRBD1. CDR1 is LNHDA, CDR2 SQIVND, per germline (reference sequence). The CDR3 covers 15 residues. The junction had 14 bases not matched to a gene; V was cut back by 7 bases and J by 8 bases. The CDR3 here is CASINEPGTGNGYTF. The CDR3 nucleotides are TGTGCCAGTATCAACGAACCCGGGACAGGGAACGGCTACACCTTC.

The chain links TRBV10-1 to TRBJ2-3; D is uncertain. The CDR3 is made up of 13 amino acids. Trimming removed 3 bases from V and 3 bases from J, with 7 bases in between. Germline-derived CDR1 and CDR2 are WNHNN and SYGVQD (reference sequence). The CDR3 spells CASSDGWTDTQYF. CDR3 bases: TGCGCCAGCAGTGATGGGTGGACAGATACGCAGTATTTT.

This sequence joins TRBV7-3 and TRBJ1-1; D ambiguous. V lost 5 bases and J lost 3, with 10 bases in between. Per the germline V gene, CDR1 is SGHTA and CDR2 is FQGTGA. The CDR3 totals 13 residues. The DNA for the CDR3 is TGTGCCAGCAGCAGTGGAGGGTACACTGAAGCTTTCTTT. It yields the protein CASSSGGYTEAFF.

This clone was counted a single time. V is TRBV29-1 and J is TRBJ1-2, with D unclear. The CDR3 runs 11 residues. V was pared by 3 bases and J by 2 bases, with 4 bases between. Germline CDR1 SQVTM, CDR2 ANQGSEA. CDR3 sequence (DNA): TGCAGCGTTGACAGAAACTATGGCTACACCTTC. As protein: CSVDRNYGYTF.

The chain couples TRBV30 to TRBJ2-1, with D perhaps matching TRBD2 (5 bases). V lost 5 bases to trimming and J lost 4 bases, with 12 bases between them. The CDR3 extends over 13 amino acids. Germline V CDR1 and CDR2: GTSNPN, SVGIG (reference sequence). Written as DNA, the CDR3 is TGTGCCTGGTCCCTCGGGGAATACAATGAGCAGTTCTTC. Its translation is CAWSLGEYNEQFF.

This chain uses TRBV6-5 with TRBJ1-1; 8 bases align to TRBD1. V lost 5 bases and J lost 4; bases outside the gene matches: 6. The CDR3 runs to 14 residues. Looked up from germline, CDR1 is MNHEY and CDR2 is SVGAGI. The CDR3, as DNA: TGTGCCAGCAGTAGACAGGGGTTTCGCACTGAAGCTTTCTTT. It encodes CASSRQGFRTEAFF.

V gene TRBV23-1 combines with J gene TRBJ2-6; D perhaps matches TRBD2 (5 bases). TRBV23-1 is identified as an open reading frame with a role that is uncertain. The CDR3 is made up of 15 amino acids. Trimming shortened V by 8 bases and J by 0 bases, and 11 bases separated the two germline ends. For the CDR3, the DNA is TGCGCCAGCGGGGAGCCCCGCTCTGGGGCCAACGTCCTGACTTTC. It is translated as CASGEPRSGANVLTF.

V and J are TRBV14 and TRBJ2-7; D possibly corresponds to TRBD2 (6 bases). CDR1 is SGHDN, CDR2 FVKESK, per germline. This CDR3 contains 18 residues. V was shortened by 1 base and J by 0 bases, with 19 bases between the two germline ends. In DNA, the CDR3 is TGTGCCAGCAGCCAAGTCGTCGGGACTCCCGCCGGCTCCTACGAGCAGTACTTC. Its translation is CASSQVVGTPAGSYEQYF.

The rearrangement links TRBV13 to TRBJ2-1, with D perhaps assigned TRBD1 or TRBD2 (5 bases each). Germline V gene sequence: CDR1 PRHDT, CDR2 FYEKMQ (reference sequence). CDR3 length equals 17 residues. Trimming removed 4 bases from V and 2 bases from J, with 18 bases in between. CDR3 in amino acids: CASSSNARDPAYNEQFF. The CDR3 region has the DNA TGTGCCAGCAGCTCAAATGCCCGGGACCCCGCCTACAATGAGCAGTTCTTC.

The chain joins TRBV29-1 to TRBJ2-1; 10 positions agree with TRBD1. The CDR3 runs to 16 residues. Germline CDR1 and CDR2: SQVTM and ANQGSEA. V lost 0 bases to trimming and J lost 8 bases; unmatched junction nucleotides: 10. As DNA, the CDR3 is TGCAGCGTTGAAGACCCGGCCGACGGGACAGGGGATGAGCAGTTCTTC. It translates to CSVEDPADGTGDEQFF.

This clone was seen once. The chain carries TRBV18 and TRBJ1-5; no clear D. V lost 2 bases and J 2 bases, leaving 1 base between the germline ends. The CDR3 is 12 residues long. From germline, CDR1 is KGHSH and CDR2 LQKENI. The chain's CDR3 is CASSPGNQPQHF. CDR3 in DNA: TGTGCCAGCTCACCAGGCAATCAGCCCCAGCATTTT.

The gene calls are TRBV18 and TRBJ2-5, with no clear D. The CDR3 extends over 13 amino acids. From germline, CDR1 is KGHSH and CDR2 LQKENI. Trimming stripped 2 bases from V and 5 bases from J, with 9 bases between. The DNA of the CDR3 is TGTGCCAGCTCACCAGAGGCGGAGGAGACCCAGTACTTC. It encodes CASSPEAEETQYF.

This chain uses TRBV5-5 with TRBJ1-5; maybe TRBD1 (5 bases). The V gene's germline CDR1 is SGHKS and CDR2 YYEKEE (reference sequence). Trimming cost V 3 bases and J 6 bases, with 13 bases left between them. There are 14 residues in the CDR3. The CDR3 loop reads CASSWEQGGQPQHF. The DNA for the CDR3 is TGTGCCAGCAGCTGGGAGCAGGGTGGTCAGCCCCAGCATTTT.

The chain's CDR3 is CATSTQVSGPGEAFF. The CDR3 DNA reads as TGTGCCACCAGCACCCAGGTCAGCGGACCGGGTGAAGCTTTCTTT. V and J are TRBV15 and TRBJ1-1; no clear D. Germline-derived CDR1 and CDR2 are LNHNV and YYDKDF (reference sequence). There are 15 residues in the CDR3. With 4 bases removed from V and 7 bases from J, the gap between germline ends came to 19 bases.

The chain employs TRBV5-4 and TRBJ2-1; the match to TRBD1 covers 8 bases. CDR1 SGHNT and CDR2 YYREEE come from the germline V gene (reference sequence). This CDR3 comprises 15 residues. Unmatched junction bases numbered 10, after V lost 4 bases and J lost 7 bases. The chain's CDR3 is CASSLGGQGKNEQFF. The CDR3 nucleotides are TGTGCCAGCAGCCTGGGAGGACAGGGCAAGAATGAGCAGTTCTTC.

The CDR3 DNA follows: TGTGCCAGCAGTTTTGGACAGAACACTGAAGCTTTCTTT. It specifies CASSFGQNTEAFF. The chain combines TRBV28 with TRBJ1-1; tentative D call: TRBD1 (5 bases). CDR3 length: 13 amino acids. CDR1 and CDR2 from the germline V gene are MDHEN and SYDVKM. The V end was cut by 3 bases, the J end by 1 base, with 6 bases between.

V and J are TRBV5-1 and TRBJ2-2; a weak D match, TRBD2 (7 bases). This CDR3 has 15 residues. V gave up 6 bases and J gave up 3 bases, with 15 bases separating them. The germline V gene has CDR1 SGHRS and CDR2 YFSETQ. The CDR3 nucleotides read TGCGCCAGCACTGTGGAGGGGGGGTACACCGGGGAGCTGTTTTTT. Translation: CASTVEGGYTGELFF.

The chain has TRBV4-3 and TRBJ1-5, with D perhaps TRBD1 (6 bases). V was cut by 0 bases and J by 1 base, with 16 bases left in between. Germline-derived CDR1 and CDR2 are LGHNA and YSLEER. The CDR3 runs to 18 residues. The CDR3 region has the DNA TGCGCCAGCAGCCAAGACGCCTCGACAGGCTGGAGCAATCAGCCCCAGCATTTT. Residues: CASSQDASTGWSNQPQHF.

CDR3 DNA sequence: TGCGCCAGCAGCCAAGGGTCAGGGGACGAGCAGTACTTC. This gives the protein CASSQGSGDEQYF. The chain joins TRBV4-1 to TRBJ2-7, with a tentative D call TRBD1 (6 bases). V was pared by 1 base and J by 5 bases, with 9 bases between. This CDR3 has 13 residues. The germline V gene has CDR1 MGHRA and CDR2 YSYEKL.

This rearrangement joins TRBV28 to TRBJ1-1, with D possibly matching TRBD1 (5 bases). There are 12 residues in the CDR3. The germline gives CDR1 MDHEN, CDR2 SYDVKM. V was shortened by 7 bases and J by 9 bases, with 15 bases between the two germline ends. The CDR3 DNA sequence: TGTGCCAGCAACCGGCCGGGACGGAAAGCTTTCTTT. As protein: CASNRPGRKAFF. Using reference TRBV28 and TRBJ1-1 for the parts outside the CDR3, the full variable domain is DVKVTQSSRYLVKRTGEKVFLECVQDMDHENMFWYRQDPGLGLRLIYFSYDVKMKEKGDIPEGYSVSREKKERFSLILESASTNQTSMYLCASNRPGRKAFFGQGTRLTVV.